Listed below are T cell receptor beta chains from one sample, sequenced in a study of T cell repertoires in cytomegalovirus infection. TCRdb re-derived calls from the reads in MiXCR, one entry per CDR3 protein. Of approximately 260,000 distinct CDR3 sequences in the sample, around 20% were seen once. What these receptors recognize is not known. The source material was cultured PBMCs, sampled from culture after CMV antigen stimulation. These receptors were taken from a human donor in good health (CMV status not recorded). Some clones in this sample may be carry-over from other donors' samples. Both conserved end residues are part of each CDR3. The D gene is left open where the match is weak. A row's size may be missing; if present it is once, few, many or a size class.

clone size	V gene	J gene	D gene	CDR3 DNA	CDR3 protein
-	TRBV12-3/TRBV12-4	TRBJ2-1	TRBD2	TGTGCCAGCAGTTCGAGCGGGAATGGCAATGAGCAGTTCTTC	CASSSSGNGNEQFF
-	TRBV20-1	TRBJ1-1	TRBD1	TGCAGTGCTAGGGTTGGGACAGGGGACGGAAAAGCTTTCTTT	CSARVGTGDGKAFF
-	TRBV6-1	TRBJ1-2	-	TGTGCCAGCAGTTGGACACGCCCTGAGGGAGGCTACACCTTC	CASSWTRPEGGYTF
-	TRBV7-2	TRBJ1-5	-	TGTGCCAGCAGCTGGGACGAGGGCAGGAGTCAGCCCCAGCATTTT	CASSWDEGRSQPQHF
few	TRBV7-2	TRBJ2-1	TRBD2	TGTGCCAGCAGCCCAAGAGGCCTAGCGGGTGGGTCCTACAATGAGCAGTTCTTC	CASSPRGLAGGSYNEQFF
few	TRBV10-3	TRBJ1-1	-	TGTGCCATCAGTGAGTCGGTGGGCCAGCTCATGAACACTGAAGCTTTCTTT	CAISESVGQLMNTEAFF
-	TRBV9	TRBJ1-1	-	TGTGCCAGCAGCCCCTTGGGGGGTAGAGGTGAAGCTTTCTTT	CASSPLGGRGEAFF
many	TRBV7-2	TRBJ2-7	TRBD2	TGTGCCAGCAGCCGACTAGCGGGTAGCTCCTACGAGCAGTACTTC	CASSRLAGSSYEQYF
-	TRBV5-4	TRBJ2-5	TRBD1	TGTGCCAGCAGCTCCACAGGGGGCGAAGAGACCCAGTACTTC	CASSSTGGEETQYF
-	TRBV5-3	TRBJ2-1	-	TGTGCCAGCAGCGCGTACTCCGGGCCCTCTCCCCGGGAGCAGTTCTTC	CASSAYSGPSPREQFF
-	TRBV2	TRBJ2-1	TRBD2	TGTGCCAGCAGCCTTCAGCGGGAGGGGTACAATGAGCAGTTCTTC	CASSLQREGYNEQFF